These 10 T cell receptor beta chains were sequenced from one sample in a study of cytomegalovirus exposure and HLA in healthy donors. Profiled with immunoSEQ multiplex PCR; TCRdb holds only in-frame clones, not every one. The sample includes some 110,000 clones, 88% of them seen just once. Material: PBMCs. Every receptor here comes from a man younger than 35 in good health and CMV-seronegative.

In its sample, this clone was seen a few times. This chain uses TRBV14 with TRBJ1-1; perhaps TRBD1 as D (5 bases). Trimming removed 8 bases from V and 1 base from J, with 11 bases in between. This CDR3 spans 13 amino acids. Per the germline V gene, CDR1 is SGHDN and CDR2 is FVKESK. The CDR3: CASQTQGNTEAFF. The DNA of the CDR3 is TGTGCCAGCCAAACCCAGGGGAACACTGAAGCTTTCTTT.

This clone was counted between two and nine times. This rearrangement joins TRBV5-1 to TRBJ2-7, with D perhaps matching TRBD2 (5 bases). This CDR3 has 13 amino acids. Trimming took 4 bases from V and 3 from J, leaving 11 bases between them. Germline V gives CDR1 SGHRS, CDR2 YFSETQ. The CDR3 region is CASSVGGVYEQYF. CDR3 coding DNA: TGCGCCAGCAGCGTTGGAGGTGTCTACGAGCAGTACTTC. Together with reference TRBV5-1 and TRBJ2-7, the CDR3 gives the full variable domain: KAGVTQTPRYLIKTRGQQVTLSCSPISGHRSVSWYQQTPGQGLQFLFEYFSETQRNKGNFPGRFSGRQFSNSRSEMNVSTLELGDSALYLCASSVGGVYEQYFGPGTRLTVT.

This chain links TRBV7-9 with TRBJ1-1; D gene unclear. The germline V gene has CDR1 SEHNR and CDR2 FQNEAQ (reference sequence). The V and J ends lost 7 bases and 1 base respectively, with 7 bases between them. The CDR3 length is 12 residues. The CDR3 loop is CASTQKNTEAFF. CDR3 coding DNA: TGTGCCAGCACCCAGAAGAACACTGAAGCTTTCTTT.

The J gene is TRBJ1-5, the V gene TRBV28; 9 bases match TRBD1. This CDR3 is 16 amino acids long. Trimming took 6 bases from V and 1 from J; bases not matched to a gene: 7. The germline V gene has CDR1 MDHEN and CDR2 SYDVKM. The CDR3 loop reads CASRPTGGQSNQPQHF. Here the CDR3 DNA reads TGTGCCAGCAGACCAACAGGGGGCCAGAGCAATCAGCCCCAGCATTTT.

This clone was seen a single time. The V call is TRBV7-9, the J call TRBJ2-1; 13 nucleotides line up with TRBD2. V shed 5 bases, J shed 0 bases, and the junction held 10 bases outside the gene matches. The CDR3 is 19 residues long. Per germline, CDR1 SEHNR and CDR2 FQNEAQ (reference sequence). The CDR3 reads CASSQTSGRDGSSYNEQFF. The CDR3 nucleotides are TGTGCCAGCAGCCAAACTAGCGGGAGGGATGGGAGCTCCTACAATGAGCAGTTCTTC.

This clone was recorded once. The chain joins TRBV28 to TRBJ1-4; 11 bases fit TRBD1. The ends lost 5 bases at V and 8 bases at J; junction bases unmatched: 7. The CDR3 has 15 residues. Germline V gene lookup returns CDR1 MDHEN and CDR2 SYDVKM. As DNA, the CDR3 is TGTGCCAGCAGTCCACGGACAGGGGGCATAGAAAAACTGTTTTTT. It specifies CASSPRTGGIEKLFF.

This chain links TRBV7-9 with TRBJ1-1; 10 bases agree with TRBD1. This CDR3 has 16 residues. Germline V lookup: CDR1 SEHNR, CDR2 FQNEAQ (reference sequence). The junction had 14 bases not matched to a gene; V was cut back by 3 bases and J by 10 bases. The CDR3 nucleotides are TGTGCCAGCAGCTTTAGGGGACAGGGGTCTCCTTTGGGAGCTTTCTTT. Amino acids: CASSFRGQGSPLGAFF.

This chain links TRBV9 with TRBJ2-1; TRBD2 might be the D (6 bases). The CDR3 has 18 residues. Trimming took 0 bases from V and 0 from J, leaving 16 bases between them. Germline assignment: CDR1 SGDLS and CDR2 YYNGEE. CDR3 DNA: TGTGCCAGCAGCGTAGTGCCCCGGGGGTTCAGCTCCTACAATGAGCAGTTCTTC. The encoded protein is CASSVVPRGFSSYNEQFF. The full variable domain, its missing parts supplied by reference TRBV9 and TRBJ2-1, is DSGVTQTPKHLITATGQRVTLRCSPRSGDLSVYWYQQSLDQGLQFLIQYYNGEERAKGNILERFSAQQFPDLHSELNLSSLELGDSALYFCASSVVPRGFSSYNEQFFGPGTRLTVL.

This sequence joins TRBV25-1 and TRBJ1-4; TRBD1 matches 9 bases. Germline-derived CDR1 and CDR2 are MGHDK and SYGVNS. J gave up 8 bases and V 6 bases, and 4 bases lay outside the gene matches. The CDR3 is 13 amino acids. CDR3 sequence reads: CASRRTGDEKLFF. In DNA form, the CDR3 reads TGTGCCAGCAGAAGGACAGGGGACGAAAAACTGTTTTTT.

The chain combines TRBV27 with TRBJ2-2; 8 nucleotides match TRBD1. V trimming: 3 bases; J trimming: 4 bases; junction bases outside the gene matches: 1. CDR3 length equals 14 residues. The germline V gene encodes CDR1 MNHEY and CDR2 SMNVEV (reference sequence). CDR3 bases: TGTGCCAGCAGTTTTGGGACAGGCACCGGGGAGCTGTTTTTT. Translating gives CASSFGTGTGELFF.